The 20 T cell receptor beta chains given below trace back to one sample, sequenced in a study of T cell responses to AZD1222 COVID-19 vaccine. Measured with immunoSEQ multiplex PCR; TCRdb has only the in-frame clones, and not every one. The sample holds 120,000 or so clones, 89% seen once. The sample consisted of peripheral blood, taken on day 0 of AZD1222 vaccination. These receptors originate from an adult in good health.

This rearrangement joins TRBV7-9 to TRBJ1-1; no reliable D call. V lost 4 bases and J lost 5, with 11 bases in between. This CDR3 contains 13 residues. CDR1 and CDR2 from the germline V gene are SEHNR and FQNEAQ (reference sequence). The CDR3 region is CASSSRHQTEAFF. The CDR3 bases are TGTGCCAGCAGCTCCCGACACCAAACTGAAGCTTTCTTT.

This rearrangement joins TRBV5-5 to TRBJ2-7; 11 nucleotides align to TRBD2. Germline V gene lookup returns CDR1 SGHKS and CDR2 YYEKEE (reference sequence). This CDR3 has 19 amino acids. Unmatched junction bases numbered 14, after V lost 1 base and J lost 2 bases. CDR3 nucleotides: TGTGCCAGCAGCTTGAAAGCCCGGCTAGCGGGAGGCCTCGCCTACGAGCAGTACTTC. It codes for CASSLKARLAGGLAYEQYF.

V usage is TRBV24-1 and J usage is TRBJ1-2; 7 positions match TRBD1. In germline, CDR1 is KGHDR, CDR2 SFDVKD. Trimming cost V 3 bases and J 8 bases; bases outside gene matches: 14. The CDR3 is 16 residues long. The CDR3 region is CATSDPGPTGLYGYTF. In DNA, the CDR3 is TGTGCCACCAGTGATCCCGGACCGACAGGGCTGTACGGCTACACCTTC.

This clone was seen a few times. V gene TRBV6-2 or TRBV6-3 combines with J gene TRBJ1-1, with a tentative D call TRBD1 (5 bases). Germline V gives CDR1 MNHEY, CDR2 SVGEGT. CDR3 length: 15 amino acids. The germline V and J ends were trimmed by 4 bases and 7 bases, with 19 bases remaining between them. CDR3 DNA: TGTGCCAGCAGTTCAACAACCGGGGCCCGACATGAAGCTTTCTTT. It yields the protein CASSSTTGARHEAFF.

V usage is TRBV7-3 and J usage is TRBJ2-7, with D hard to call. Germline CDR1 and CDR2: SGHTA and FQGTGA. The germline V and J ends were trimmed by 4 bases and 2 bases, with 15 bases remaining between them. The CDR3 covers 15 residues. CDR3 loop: CASSYPRVLTYEQYF. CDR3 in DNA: TGTGCCAGCAGCTACCCTCGGGTCTTGACCTACGAGCAGTACTTC.

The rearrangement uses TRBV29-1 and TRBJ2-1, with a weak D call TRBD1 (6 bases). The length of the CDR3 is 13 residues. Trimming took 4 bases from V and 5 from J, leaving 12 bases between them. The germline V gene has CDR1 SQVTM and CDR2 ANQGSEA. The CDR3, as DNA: TGCAGCGTTGCCCCCCGACAGGACAATGAGCAGTTCTTC. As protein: CSVAPRQDNEQFF.

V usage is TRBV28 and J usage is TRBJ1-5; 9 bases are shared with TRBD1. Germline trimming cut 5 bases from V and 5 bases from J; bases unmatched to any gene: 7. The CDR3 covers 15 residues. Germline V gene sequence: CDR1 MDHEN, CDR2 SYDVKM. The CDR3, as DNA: TGTGCCAGCAGTAACACAGGGGGCATCTATCAGCCCCAGCATTTT. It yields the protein CASSNTGGIYQPQHF.

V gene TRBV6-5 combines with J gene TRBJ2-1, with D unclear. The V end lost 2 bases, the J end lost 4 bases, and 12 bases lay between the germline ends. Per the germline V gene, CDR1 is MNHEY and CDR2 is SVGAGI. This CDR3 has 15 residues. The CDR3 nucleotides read TGTGCCAGCAGTTACCAAACTAAAGTGTACAATGAGCAGTTCTTC. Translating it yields CASSYQTKVYNEQFF.

The CDR3 loop reads CATGTGNSPLHF. The CDR3 DNA reads as TGTGCCACCGGGACAGGGAATTCACCCCTCCACTTT. The J gene is TRBJ1-6, the V gene TRBV2, with 9 bases fitting TRBD1. This CDR3 has 12 amino acids. CDR1 and CDR2 (germline): SNHLY, FYNNEI. The J segment lost 7 bases and the V segment lost 10 bases, leaving 2 bases of the junction unmatched.

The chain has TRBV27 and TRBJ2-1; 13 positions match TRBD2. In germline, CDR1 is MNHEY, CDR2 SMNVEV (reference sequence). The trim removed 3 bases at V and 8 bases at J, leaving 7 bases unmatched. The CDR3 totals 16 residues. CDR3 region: CASSFQLAGGLDEQFF. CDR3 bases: TGTGCCAGCAGTTTCCAACTAGCGGGAGGGCTGGATGAGCAGTTCTTC.

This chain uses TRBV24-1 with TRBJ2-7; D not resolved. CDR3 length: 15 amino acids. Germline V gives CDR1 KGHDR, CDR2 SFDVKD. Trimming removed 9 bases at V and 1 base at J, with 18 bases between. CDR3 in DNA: TGTGCCACCGAGATGTTTATACGCCGATCCTACGAGCAGTACTTC. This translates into CATEMFIRRSYEQYF.

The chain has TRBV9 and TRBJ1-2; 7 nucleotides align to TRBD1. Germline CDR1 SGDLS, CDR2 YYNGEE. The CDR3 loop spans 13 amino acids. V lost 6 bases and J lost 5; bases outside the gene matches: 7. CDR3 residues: CASTAGGGYGYTF. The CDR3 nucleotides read TGTGCCAGCACTGCAGGGGGTGGGTATGGCTACACCTTC.

The CDR3 DNA reads TGTGCCAGCAGCTTAGGGGCTAGCGGGAGCGATACGCAGTATTTT. Its translation is CASSLGASGSDTQYF. This chain links TRBV7-3 with TRBJ2-3; 10 nucleotides match TRBD2. After removal of 2 bases from V and 6 bases from J, the junction contained 5 bases not matched to a gene. Germline CDR1 and CDR2: SGHTA and FQGTGA. There are 15 residues in the CDR3.

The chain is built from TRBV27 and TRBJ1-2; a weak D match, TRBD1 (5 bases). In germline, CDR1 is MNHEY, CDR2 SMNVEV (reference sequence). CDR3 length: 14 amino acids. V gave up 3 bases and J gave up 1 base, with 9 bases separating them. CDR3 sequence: CASSLGPSNYGYTF. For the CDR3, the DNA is TGTGCCAGCAGTTTGGGACCAAGTAACTATGGCTACACCTTC.

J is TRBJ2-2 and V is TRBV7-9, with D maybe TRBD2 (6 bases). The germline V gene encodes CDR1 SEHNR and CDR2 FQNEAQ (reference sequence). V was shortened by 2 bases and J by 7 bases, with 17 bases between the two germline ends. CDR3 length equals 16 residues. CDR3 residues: CASSLSGGTSYGELFF. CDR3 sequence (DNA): TGTGCCAGCAGCTTATCAGGCGGGACGAGCTACGGGGAGCTGTTTTTT.

The CDR3 protein is CASSFGESGDEQYF. For the CDR3, the DNA is TGCGCCAGCAGCTTCGGTGAATCTGGCGACGAGCAGTACTTC. The chain has TRBV5-1 and TRBJ2-7; D unresolved. CDR1 SGHRS and CDR2 YFSETQ come from the germline V gene. The CDR3 consists of 14 residues. With 2 bases removed from V and 5 bases from J, the gap between germline ends came to 14 bases.

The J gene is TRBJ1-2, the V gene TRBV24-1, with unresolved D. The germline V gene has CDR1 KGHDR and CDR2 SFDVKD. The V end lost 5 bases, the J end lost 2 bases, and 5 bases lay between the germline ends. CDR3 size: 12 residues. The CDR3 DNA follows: TGTGCCACCAGTGCGGCGAACTATGGCTACACCTTC. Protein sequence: CATSAANYGYTF.

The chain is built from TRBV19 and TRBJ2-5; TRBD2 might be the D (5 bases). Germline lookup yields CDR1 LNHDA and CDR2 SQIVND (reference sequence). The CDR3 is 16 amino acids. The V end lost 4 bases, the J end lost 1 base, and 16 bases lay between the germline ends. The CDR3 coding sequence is TGTGCCAGTAGTACGGCATCAGCGGTACTCCAAGAGACCCAGTACTTC. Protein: CASSTASAVLQETQYF.

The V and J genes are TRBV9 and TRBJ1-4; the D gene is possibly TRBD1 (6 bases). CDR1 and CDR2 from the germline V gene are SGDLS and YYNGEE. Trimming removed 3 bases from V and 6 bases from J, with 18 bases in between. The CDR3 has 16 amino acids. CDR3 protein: CASSGPPDSRYEKLFF. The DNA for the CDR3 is TGTGCCAGCAGCGGGCCCCCGGACAGCCGGTATGAAAAACTGTTTTTT.

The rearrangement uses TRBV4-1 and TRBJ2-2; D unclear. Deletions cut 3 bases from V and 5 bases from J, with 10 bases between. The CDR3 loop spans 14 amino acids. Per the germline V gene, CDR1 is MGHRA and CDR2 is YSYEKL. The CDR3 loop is CASSHSGVTGELFF. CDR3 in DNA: TGCGCCAGCAGCCACTCGGGTGTAACCGGGGAGCTGTTTTTT.